These T cell receptor beta chains were read from a single sample in a study of beta chain features in type 1 diabetes. Method: immunoSEQ multiplex PCR; TCRdb's copy keeps in-frame clones and lacks some. The sample has 300,000 to 400,000 clones, roughly 8% seen once. Sequencing was done on a sample of central memory CD4+ T cells from blood. These receptors were collected from a woman between 18 and 29 years old in good health. Both conserved end residues are trimmed from each CDR3. Each record gives: clone size, V gene, J gene, D gene, CDR3 protein. D genes are given only for firm matches. Clone size is stated in some rows and not others, as once, few, many or a class when expanded.

>.|TRBV4-2|TRBJ2-7|TRBD2
ASSQGTSGNYEQY
>.|TRBV6-5|TRBJ2-1|.
ASSRHYSGFDEQF
>.|TRBV6-5|TRBJ2-7|TRBD2
ASSGLAGKNEQY
>few|TRBV9|TRBJ2-3|TRBD2
ASSVGRGRAPQRSDTQY
>.|TRBV18|TRBJ1-1|.
ASSLRPDQNTEAF
>once|TRBV6-5|TRBJ2-5|TRBD2
ASSYLGTSRETQY
>many|TRBV6-1|TRBJ2-1|TRBD1
ASSEAGTAYSYNERF
>few|TRBV4-2|TRBJ2-1|.
ASSQEPYGTDNEQF
>.|TRBV1|TRBJ1-4|.
TSSQVGGRNEKLF
>many|TRBV5-1|TRBJ2-1|TRBD2
ASSYLGTSGISEQF
>few|TRBV6-4|TRBJ1-1|.
ASSSSKAF
>.|TRBV18|TRBJ1-1|.
ASRLGENTEAF
>few|TRBV7-2|TRBJ2-7|TRBD2
ASSTPSGRVSEQY
>many|TRBV4-2|TRBJ2-4|TRBD2
ASSRAGENIQY
>.|TRBV18|TRBJ2-7|.
ASSPDPYEQY
>.|TRBV28|TRBJ2-1|TRBD2
ASRWDTAGTSGYNEQF
>.|TRBV29-1|TRBJ2-1|TRBD2
SADSGSNNEQF
>many|TRBV11-2|TRBJ1-1|.
ASSKHREAF
>few|TRBV29-1|TRBJ1-4|.
SVRGATNEKLF
>few|TRBV6-5|TRBJ2-3|.
ASSTGAGRTDTQY
>.|TRBV6-6|TRBJ2-7|TRBD2
ASRSSGSSYEQY
>.|TRBV7-8|TRBJ2-5|.
ASSSSHGVGVETQY
>few|TRBV2|TRBJ2-7|.
ASSVQGQGDEQY
>few|TRBV6-5|TRBJ1-1|.
ASSTPHTGFTEAF
>.|TRBV6-1|TRBJ2-1|TRBD2
ASSEAGTSGRNEQF
>few|TRBV2|TRBJ2-2|.
ASSEAATRTGELF
>.|TRBV2|TRBJ1-1|.
ASSEMLGDTEAF
>many|TRBV25-1|TRBJ2-5|.
ASAGSGQETQY
>few|TRBV28|TRBJ2-3|.
ASVSSKRGLDTQY
>.|TRBV7-9|TRBJ1-5|.
ASSLVEDQPQH
>few|TRBV18|TRBJ1-2|.
ASSPPVSDYGYT
>.|TRBV21-1|TRBJ2-7|.
ASSFARAGADYEQY
>few|TRBV15|TRBJ2-1|TRBD2
ATRLSSGRFDEQF
>.|TRBV2|TRBJ2-5|.
ASSEARAQKTQY
>.|TRBV7-9|TRBJ2-2|.
ASSLEWRNTGELF
>.|TRBV5-1|TRBJ2-1|.
ASSLQGNEQF
>few|TRBV7-9|TRBJ1-1|.
ASSQGRQSTEAF
>.|TRBV5-4|TRBJ2-1|.
ASSLGRDTQF
>.|TRBV7-2|TRBJ2-1|.
ASSLARYNEQF
>few|TRBV5-1|TRBJ2-3|TRBD2
ASSLRPGAGVADTQY
>.|TRBV6-5|TRBJ2-2|.
ASTKLQGHGELF
>many|TRBV6-1|TRBJ1-5|.
ASSSGDSNQPQH
>few|TRBV5-4|TRBJ2-7|.
ASSPAVGGAIYEQY
>few|TRBV2|TRBJ1-4|.
ASRKGKGLGEKLF
>.|TRBV11-2|TRBJ2-3|.
ASSQVGHQDTQY
>few|TRBV7-3|TRBJ2-5|.
ASSLGVRETQY
>.|TRBV7-9|TRBJ1-2|TRBD1
ASSSGQGKGYT
>many|TRBV9|TRBJ2-3|.
ASSEGTHLSTDTQY
>.|TRBV18|TRBJ2-6|.
ASSPAAVVSGANVLT
>.|TRBV4-2|TRBJ2-4|.
ASSHELGAKNIQY
>few|TRBV14|TRBJ2-7|.
ASSGRGLDTSLYEQY
>.|TRBV20-1|TRBJ2-7|TRBD2
SALAGDEQY